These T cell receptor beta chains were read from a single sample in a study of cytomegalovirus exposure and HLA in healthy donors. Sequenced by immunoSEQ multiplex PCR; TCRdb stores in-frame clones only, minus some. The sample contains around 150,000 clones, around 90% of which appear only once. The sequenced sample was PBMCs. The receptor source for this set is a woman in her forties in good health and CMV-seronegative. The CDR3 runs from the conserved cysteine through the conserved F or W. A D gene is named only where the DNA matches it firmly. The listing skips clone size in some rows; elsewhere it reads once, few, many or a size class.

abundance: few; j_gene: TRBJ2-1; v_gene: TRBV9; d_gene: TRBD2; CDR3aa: CASSVGVGAGVDEQFF; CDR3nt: TGTGCCAGCAGCGTAGGAGTAGGAGCGGGAGTCGATGAGCAGTTCTTC
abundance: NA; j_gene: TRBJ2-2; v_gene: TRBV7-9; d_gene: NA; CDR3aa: CASSDTRGTGELFF; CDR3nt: TGTGCCAGCAGCGACACAAGGGGGACCGGGGAGCTGTTTTTT
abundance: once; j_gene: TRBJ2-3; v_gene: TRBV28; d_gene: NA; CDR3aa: CASSPDRSHRADTQYF; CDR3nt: TGTGCCAGCAGCCCCGACAGGAGCCACCGGGCAGATACGCAGTATTTT
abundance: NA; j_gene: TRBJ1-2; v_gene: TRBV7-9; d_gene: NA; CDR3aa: CSSSFETALYGYTF; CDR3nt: TGTTCCAGCAGCTTCGAGACAGCGCTGTATGGCTACACCTTC
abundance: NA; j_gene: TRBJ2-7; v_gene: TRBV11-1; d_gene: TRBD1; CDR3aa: CASSPDRARGEQYF; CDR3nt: TGTGCCAGCAGCCCCGACAGGGCCCGAGGCGAGCAGTACTTC
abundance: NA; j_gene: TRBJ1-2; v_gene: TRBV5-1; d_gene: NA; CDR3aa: CASREGEDGQRVFF; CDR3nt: TGCGCCAGCAGAGAGGGAGAGGATGGGCAAAGGGTCTTCTTC
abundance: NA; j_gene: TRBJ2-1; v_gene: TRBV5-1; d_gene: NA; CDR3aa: CASSLGSGAASYNEQFF; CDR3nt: TGCGCCAGCAGCTTGGGTTCGGGAGCGGCCTCCTACAATGAGCAGTTCTTC
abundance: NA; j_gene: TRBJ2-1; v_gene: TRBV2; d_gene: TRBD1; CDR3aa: CASSPGTGSYNEQFF; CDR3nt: TGTGCCAGCAGCCCCGGGACAGGGTCCTACAATGAGCAGTTCTTC
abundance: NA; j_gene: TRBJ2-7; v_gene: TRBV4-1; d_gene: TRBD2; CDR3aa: CASKASGRYEQYF; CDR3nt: TGCGCCAGCAAGGCTAGCGGGAGATACGAGCAGTACTTC
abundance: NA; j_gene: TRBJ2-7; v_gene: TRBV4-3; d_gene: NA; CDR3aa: CASSQVGQGEHEQYF; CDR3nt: TGCGCCAGCAGCCAAGTCGGGCAGGGTGAACACGAGCAGTACTTC
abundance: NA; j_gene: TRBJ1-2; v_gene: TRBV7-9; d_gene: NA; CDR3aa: CASSFRQLLYGYTF; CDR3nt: TGTGCCAGCAGCTTTCGACAGCTACTTTATGGCTACACCTTC
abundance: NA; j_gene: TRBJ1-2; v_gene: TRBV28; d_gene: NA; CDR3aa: CASSSSQSGNYGYTF; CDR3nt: TGTGCCAGCAGTTCGTCGCAGTCTGGTAACTATGGCTACACCTTC
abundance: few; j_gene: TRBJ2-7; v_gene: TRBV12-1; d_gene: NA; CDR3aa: CASSLVSYEQYF; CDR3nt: TGTGCCAGCAGCTTGGTTAGCTACGAGCAGTACTTC
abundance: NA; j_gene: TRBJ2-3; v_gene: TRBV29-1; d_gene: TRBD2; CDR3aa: CSQARLAGSTDTQYF; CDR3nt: TGCAGCCAAGCCAGGCTAGCGGGTAGCACAGATACGCAGTATTTT
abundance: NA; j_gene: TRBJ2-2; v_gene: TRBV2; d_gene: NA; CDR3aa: CASSEWLNTGELFF; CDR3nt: TGTGCCAGCAGTGAGTGGCTTAACACCGGGGAGCTGTTTTTT
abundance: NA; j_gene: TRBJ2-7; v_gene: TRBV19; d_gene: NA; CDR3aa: CASSILHSPYYEQYF; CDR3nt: TGTGCCAGTAGTATCCTGCACAGTCCCTACTACGAGCAGTACTTC
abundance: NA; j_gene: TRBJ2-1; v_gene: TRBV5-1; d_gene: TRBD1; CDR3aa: CASSKDRGGNNEQFF; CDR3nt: TGCGCCAGCAGCAAGGACAGGGGTGGTAACAATGAGCAGTTCTTC
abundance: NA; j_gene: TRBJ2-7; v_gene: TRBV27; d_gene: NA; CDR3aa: CASSPLLYRQVGPYEQYF; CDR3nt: TGTGCCAGCAGTCCGCTTCTATACCGACAGGTGGGACCCTACGAGCAGTACTTC
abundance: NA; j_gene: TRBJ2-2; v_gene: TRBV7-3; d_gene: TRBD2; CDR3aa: CASSSAGEAGELFF; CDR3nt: TGTGCCAGCAGCTCAGCGGGAGAGGCCGGGGAGCTGTTTTTT
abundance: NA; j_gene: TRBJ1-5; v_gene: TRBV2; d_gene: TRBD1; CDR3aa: CASNPGQGWSQPQHF; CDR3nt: TGTGCCAGCAATCCCGGACAGGGTTGGAGTCAGCCCCAGCATTTT
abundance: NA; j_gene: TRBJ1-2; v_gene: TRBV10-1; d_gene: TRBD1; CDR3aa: CASSAGQGPYGYTF; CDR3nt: TGCGCCAGCAGTGCCGGACAGGGACCATATGGCTACACCTTC
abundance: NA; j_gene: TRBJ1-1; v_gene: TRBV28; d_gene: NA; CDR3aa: CASSFGGRAFF; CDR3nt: TGTGCCAGCAGTTTTGGGGGGAGGGCTTTCTTT
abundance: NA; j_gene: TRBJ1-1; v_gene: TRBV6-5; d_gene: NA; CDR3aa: CASSYLGAEAFF; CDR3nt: TGTGCCAGCAGTTATCTAGGCGCTGAAGCTTTCTTT